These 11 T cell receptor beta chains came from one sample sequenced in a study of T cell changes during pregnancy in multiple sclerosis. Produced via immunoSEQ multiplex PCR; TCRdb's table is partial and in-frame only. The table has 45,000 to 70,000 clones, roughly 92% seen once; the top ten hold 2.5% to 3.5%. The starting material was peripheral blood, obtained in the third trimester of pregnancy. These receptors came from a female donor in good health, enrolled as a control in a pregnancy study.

For the CDR3, the DNA is TGTGCCAGCAGTTTTGGAGTGGCAGGGGACCTGAGCTCCTACAATGAGCAGTTCTTC. Residues: CASSFGVAGDLSSYNEQFF. The chain combines TRBV28 with TRBJ2-1; a possible D gene is TRBD1 (6 bases). This CDR3 contains 19 residues. Germline CDR1 reads MDHEN; CDR2 reads SYDVKM. V was pared by 3 bases and J by 0 bases, with 21 bases between.

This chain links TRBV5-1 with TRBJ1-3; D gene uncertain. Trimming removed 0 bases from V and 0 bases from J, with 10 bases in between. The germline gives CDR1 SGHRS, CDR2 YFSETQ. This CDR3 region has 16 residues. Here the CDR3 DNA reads TGCGCCAGCAGCTTGGCGCGGGGTCCCTCTGGAAACACCATATATTTT. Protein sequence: CASSLARGPSGNTIYF.

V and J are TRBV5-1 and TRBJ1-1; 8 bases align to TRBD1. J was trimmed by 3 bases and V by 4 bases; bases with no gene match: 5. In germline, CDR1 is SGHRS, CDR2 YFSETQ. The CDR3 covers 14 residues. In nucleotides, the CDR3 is TGCGCCAGCAGCCCCAGGGGGCGGTACACTGAAGCTTTCTTT. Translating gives CASSPRGRYTEAFF.

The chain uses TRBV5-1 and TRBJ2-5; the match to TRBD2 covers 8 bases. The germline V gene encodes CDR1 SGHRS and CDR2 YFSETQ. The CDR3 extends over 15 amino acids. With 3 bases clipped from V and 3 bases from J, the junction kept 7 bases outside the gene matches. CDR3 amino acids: CASSSGVAGKETQYF. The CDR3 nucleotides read TGCGCCAGCAGCTCCGGGGTAGCGGGGAAAGAGACCCAGTACTTC.

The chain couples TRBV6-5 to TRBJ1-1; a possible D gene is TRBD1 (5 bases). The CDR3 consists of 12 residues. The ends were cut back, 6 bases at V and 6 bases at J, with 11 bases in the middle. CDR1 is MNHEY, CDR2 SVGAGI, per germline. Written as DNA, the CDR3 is TGTGCCAGCAGACCCCCGGGGGCTGAAGCTTTCTTT. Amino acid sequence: CASRPPGAEAFF.

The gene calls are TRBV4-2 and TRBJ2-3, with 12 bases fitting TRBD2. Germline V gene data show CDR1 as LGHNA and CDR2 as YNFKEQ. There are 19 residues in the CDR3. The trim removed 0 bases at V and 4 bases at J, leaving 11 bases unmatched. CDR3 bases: TGTGCCAGCAGCCAAGATAACTCCCTAGCGGGAGGGGGCTCAGATACGCAGTATTTT. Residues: CASSQDNSLAGGGSDTQYF.

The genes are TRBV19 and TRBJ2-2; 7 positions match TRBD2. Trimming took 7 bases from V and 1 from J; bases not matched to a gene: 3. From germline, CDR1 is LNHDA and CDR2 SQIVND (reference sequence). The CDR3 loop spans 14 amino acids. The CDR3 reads CASKGGGNTGELFF. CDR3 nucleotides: TGTGCCAGTAAGGGCGGGGGGAACACCGGGGAGCTGTTTTTT.

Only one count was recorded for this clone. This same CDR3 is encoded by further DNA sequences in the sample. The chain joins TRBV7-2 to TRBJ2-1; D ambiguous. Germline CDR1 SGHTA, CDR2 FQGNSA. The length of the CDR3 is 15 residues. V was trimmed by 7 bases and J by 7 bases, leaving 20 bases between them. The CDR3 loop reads CASTPSSLSSNEQFF. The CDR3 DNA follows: TGTGCCAGCACCCCTTCGTCCCTATCAAGTAATGAGCAGTTCTTC.

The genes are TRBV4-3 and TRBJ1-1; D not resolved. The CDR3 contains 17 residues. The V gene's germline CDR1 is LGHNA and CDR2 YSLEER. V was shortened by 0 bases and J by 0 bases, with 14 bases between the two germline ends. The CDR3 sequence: CASSQERWVRLNTEAFF. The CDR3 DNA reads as TGCGCCAGCAGCCAAGAGCGGTGGGTTAGGTTGAACACTGAAGCTTTCTTT.

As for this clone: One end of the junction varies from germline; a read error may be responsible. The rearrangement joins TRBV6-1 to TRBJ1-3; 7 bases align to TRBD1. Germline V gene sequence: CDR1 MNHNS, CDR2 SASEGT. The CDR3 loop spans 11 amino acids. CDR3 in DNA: TGTGCCAGCAGCGTCTTCCGGGACAGCGCCTTT. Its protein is CASSVFRDSAF.

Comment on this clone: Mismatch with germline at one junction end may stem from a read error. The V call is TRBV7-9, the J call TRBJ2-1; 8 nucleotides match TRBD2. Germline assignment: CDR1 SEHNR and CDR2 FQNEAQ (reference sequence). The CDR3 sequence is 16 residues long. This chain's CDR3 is CASSFRDGGEFNKQFF. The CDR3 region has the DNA TGTGCCAGCAGCTTCCGGGACGGGGGGGAATTCAATAAGCAGTTCTTC. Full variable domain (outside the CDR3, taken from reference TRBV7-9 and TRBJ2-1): DTGVSQNPRHKITKRGQNVTFRCDPISEHNRLYWYRQTLGQGPEFLTYFQNEAQLEKSRLLSDRFSAERPKGSFSTLEIQRTEQGDSAMYLCASSFRDGGEFNKQFFGPGTRLTVL.